This is a list of T cell receptor beta chains from one sample in a study of patients and donors after allogeneic stem cell transplantation. Using its own MiXCR run on the RT-PCR reads, TCRdb lists one record per CDR3 protein. The sample holds roughly 30,000 distinct CDR3 sequences; about 6.8% are singletons and the top ten take roughly 34%. The sequenced material came from blood, either unsorted or a sorted T cell fraction (not recorded which). These receptors originate from a human donor who was either an allogeneic HSCT recipient or a stem cell or donor lymphocyte infusion donor (not recorded which). It is not recorded whose cells these are; they may come from a transplant donor. Both conserved end residues are part of each CDR3. The D gene is left open where the match is weak. Expanded clones are given a class, and other clones once, few, many or no size at all.

j_gene	d_gene	abundance	len	v_gene	CDR3nt	CDR3aa
TRBJ2-3	.	many	13	TRBV7-9	TGTGCCAGCAGTCTTCAGGAGGGGGATACGCAGTATTTT	CASSLQEGDTQYF
TRBJ1-4	.	many	13	TRBV6-6	TGTGCCAGCAGTTCACAGGGTAATGAAAAACTGTTTTTT	CASSSQGNEKLFF
TRBJ2-5	TRBD2	few	16	TRBV4-3	TGCGCCAGCAGTCCAAGGGTAATGCTAGCGGGAGAGACCCAGTACTTC	CASSPRVMLAGETQYF
TRBJ2-5	TRBD1	.	15	TRBV10-3	TGTGCCATCAGTCGGAAGGGACAGGGGGGAGAGACCCAGTACTTC	CAISRKGQGGETQYF
TRBJ2-3	.	few	14	TRBV27	TGTGCCAGCAGTTTGATCATTAGCACAGATACGCAGTATTTT	CASSLIISTDTQYF
TRBJ2-1	.	few	15	TRBV5-4	TGTGCCAGCAGTCTAGACTCTAGCTCCTACAATGAGCAGTTCTTC	CASSLDSSSYNEQFF
TRBJ2-7	TRBD2	few	16	TRBV7-9	TGTGCCAGCAGCTTAAGGGGCAGCGGGAGGGCACACGAGCAGTACTTC	CASSLRGSGRAHEQYF
TRBJ2-7	.	.	16	TRBV28	TGTGCCAGCAGGGGACCTAGTCAACGGGGGCAGCTCGAGCAGTACTTC	CASRGPSQRGQLEQYF
TRBJ2-1	.	few	17	TRBV3-1	TGTGCCAGCAGCCAATGGGCTAGCAGAAGCTCCTACAATGAGCAGTTCTTC	CASSQWASRSSYNEQFF
TRBJ1-1	.	many	13	TRBV9	TGTGCCAGCAGCGGCGGGGGGAGGACTGAAGCTTTCTTT	CASSGGGRTEAFF
TRBJ1-5	TRBD1	few	14	TRBV24-1	TGTGCCACCAGTGCTACAGGGGGCAATCAGCCCCAGCATTTT	CATSATGGNQPQHF
TRBJ2-7	TRBD2	.	13	TRBV7-9	TGTGCCAGCAGCTTAGGGGGAGGGGTCGAGCAGTACTTC	CASSLGGGVEQYF
TRBJ1-1	.	many	11	TRBV15	TGTGCCACCAGGGAGAACACTGAAGCTTTCTTT	CATRENTEAFF
TRBJ2-7	.	many	15	TRBV27	TGTGCCAGCAGTTTATTTCCCGGAGTCCGGATCGAGCAGTACTTC	CASSLFPGVRIEQYF
TRBJ2-7	.	.	13	TRBV7-9	TGTGCCAGCAGCTCCATGCGGGTCTACGAGCAGTACTTC	CASSSMRVYEQYF
TRBJ2-2	.	few	14	TRBV19	TGTGCCAGTAGTATAGGCCTGTTTACGAGGGAGCTGTTTTTT	CASSIGLFTRELFF
TRBJ2-5	TRBD2	many	16	TRBV4-3	TGCGCCAGCAGCCAAGGTCGACTAGCGGGAGCGGAGACCCAGTACTTC	CASSQGRLAGAETQYF
TRBJ2-1	TRBD2	many	13	TRBV18	TGTGCCAGCTCACCAGGACTAGGCAATGAGCAGTTCTTC	CASSPGLGNEQFF
TRBJ2-1	TRBD2	.	15	TRBV12-3/TRBV12-4	TGTGCCAGCAGTTTGGTTAGCGGGGTCTACAATGAGCAGTTCTTC	CASSLVSGVYNEQFF
TRBJ2-2	.	few	16	TRBV4-2	TGTGCCAGCAGCCAATCTTCGGGTACCAACCCCGGGGAGCTGTTTTTT	CASSQSSGTNPGELFF
TRBJ2-3	.	.	15	TRBV19	TGTGCCAGTAGTATGGGACGGGGTATCACAGATACGCAGTATTTT	CASSMGRGITDTQYF
TRBJ1-5	.	many	14	TRBV24-1	TGTGCCACCAGTGAAAGGCAGGGCAATCAGCCCCAGCATTTT	CATSERQGNQPQHF
TRBJ1-5	TRBD1	many	14	TRBV16	TGTGCCAGCAGCCAAACAGGGGGCGATCAGCCCCAGCATTTT	CASSQTGGDQPQHF
TRBJ1-2	.	many	12	TRBV12-3/TRBV12-4	TGTGCCAGCAGTTGGGGCCCCCGTGGCTACACCTTC	CASSWGPRGYTF
TRBJ2-2	.	many	14	TRBV11-2	TGTGCCAGCAGCTTCTATGGGGGGACCGGGGAGCTGTTTTTT	CASSFYGGTGELFF
TRBJ2-1	.	.	15	TRBV7-2	TGTGCCAGCAGCTTAAACTGGGGGTCCCTCAATGAGCAGTTCTTC	CASSLNWGSLNEQFF
TRBJ1-4	.	many	17	TRBV6-6	TGTGCCAGCAGTCTGGTCCCCTCCGGGACTACGAACGAAAAACTGTTTTTT	CASSLVPSGTTNEKLFF
TRBJ2-7	.	.	13	TRBV7-9	TGTGCCAGCAGGCAGGGGTCCTCCTACGAGCAGTACTTC	CASRQGSSYEQYF
TRBJ2-1	.	.	14	TRBV27	TGTGCCAGCACCCTTCTATCAACTGCCCATGAGCAGTTCTTC	CASTLLSTAHEQFF
TRBJ2-1	.	many	16	TRBV3-1	TGTGCCAGCAGCCAAGTTGTGGCGAGTTCCTACAATGAGCAGTTCTTC	CASSQVVASSYNEQFF
TRBJ2-2	TRBD2	.	14	TRBV7-9	TGTGCCAGCAAAATTAGCGGGATGGGCGGGGAGCTGTTTTTT	CASKISGMGGELFF
TRBJ1-5	.	many	14	TRBV28	TGTGCCAGCAGTTTATATATACCAAATCAGCCCCAGCATTTT	CASSLYIPNQPQHF
TRBJ1-6	.	many	14	TRBV6-2/TRBV6-3	TGTGCCAGCAGTTTAATGGGGGCGGATTCACCCCTCCACTTT	CASSLMGADSPLHF
TRBJ1-6	TRBD1	few	14	TRBV20-1	TGCAGTGCTGACCCCGGGACAGGGATTTCACCCCTCCACTTT	CSADPGTGISPLHF
TRBJ2-7	.	few	12	TRBV3-1	TGTGCCAGCAGCCAAGAACCCTACGAGCAGTACTTC	CASSQEPYEQYF
TRBJ1-5	.	.	13	TRBV7-9	TGTGCCAGCAGCTCGTCAGGGGATCAGCCCCAGCATTTT	CASSSSGDQPQHF
TRBJ1-1	TRBD1	.	14	TRBV7-2	TGTGTCAGCAGCTTGACAGGGAGGGACACTGAAGCTTTCTTT	CVSSLTGRDTEAFF
TRBJ2-7	.	.	13	TRBV7-7	TGTGCCAGCAGCTTAGATGGAGGTGACGAGCAGTACTTC	CASSLDGGDEQYF
TRBJ2-1	.	few	15	TRBV4-3	TGCGCCAGCAGCCTCTATCGGGGATACTACAATGAGCAGTTCTTC	CASSLYRGYYNEQFF
TRBJ1-5	.	many	13	TRBV7-9	TGTGCCAGCAGCCGCGACGGCAATCAGCCCCAGCATTTT	CASSRDGNQPQHF
TRBJ2-3	TRBD1	many	14	TRBV12-3/TRBV12-4	TGTGCCAGCAGTCCAGGGGGTAGCACAGATACGCAGTATTTT	CASSPGGSTDTQYF
TRBJ2-1	TRBD1	many	14	TRBV24-1	TGTGCCACCGGGGGACAGGGCTCCTACAATGAGCAGTTCTTC	CATGGQGSYNEQFF
TRBJ2-7	TRBD1	many	12	TRBV29-1	TGCAGCGTAGGACAGGGAGTCTACGAGCAGTACTTC	CSVGQGVYEQYF
TRBJ1-2	.	many	14	TRBV4-1	TGCGCCAGCACCCCTCATTGGGAGAACTATGGCTACACCTTC	CASTPHWENYGYTF
TRBJ2-2	.	.	14	TRBV7-6	TGTGCCAGCAGCTTTCAGGAAAGAGCCGGGGAGCTGTTTTTT	CASSFQERAGELFF
TRBJ2-2	TRBD1	many	14	TRBV11-2	TGTGCCAGCAGCTTCGACAGGGGCACCGGGGAGCTGTTTTTT	CASSFDRGTGELFF
TRBJ2-1	.	many	15	TRBV20-1	TGCAGTGCTAGGGATCGGTTAGCGGTTTACAATGAGCAGTTCTTC	CSARDRLAVYNEQFF
TRBJ2-2	TRBD2	many	16	TRBV10-3	TGTGCCATCAGTGAAGCTAGCGGGAGCGGAGGCGGGGAGCTGTTTTTT	CAISEASGSGGGELFF